This T cell receptor beta chain was retrieved from a study of blood T cell repertoires in COVID-19. Study as a whole: T cells, B-cell-depleted T cells, or PBMCs provided the cDNA or gDNA that served as material.

The CDR3 totals 13 residues. Trimming left V 6 bases short and J 4 bases short, with 12 bases between. Using immunoSEQ multiplex PCR, the repertoire was profiled, and TCRdb retains in-frame clones only, with some absent. The repertoire holds 50,000 to 70,000 clones, with 90% as singletons. The sample was peripheral blood. The V gene is TRBV12-3 or TRBV12-4, the J gene TRBJ1-1, with D hard to call. This receptor was identified in a human donor with active COVID-19. The donor label of this sample is uncertain. CDR3 protein: CASRRGRGTEAFF. The DNA of the CDR3 is TGTGCCAGCAGGAGAGGGCGCGGCACTGAAGCTTTCTTT.